Listed here are 13 T cell receptor beta chains from one sample, sequenced in a study of regulatory T cells in long-lasting Graves disease. Noted time point: newly diagnosed GD, antithyroid drugs for less than 3 months. Extracted PBMC RNA gave rise to the TCR library. Arm-PCR of CDR3 regions and iRepertoire HTBI primers were used to build TCR beta libraries. MiXCR was run by TCRdb on the multiplex PCR reads, yielding one entry per CDR3 protein. The sample carries about 530,000 distinct CDR3 sequences, about 16% recorded once. These data also featured in a second study, about T cells in Graves' hyperthyroidism and ophthalmopathy.

The source material was peripheral blood mononuclear cells (PBMCs), sampled at new diagnosis, from a patient treated with antithyroid drugs. The receptors stem from a woman aged 35-60 years with Graves disease.

This chain joins TRBV28 and TRBJ1-3, with 8 positions matching TRBD1. V dropped 6 bases and J dropped 5; count of bases not matched to a gene: 12. The CDR3 is 16 amino acids. Germline CDR1 is MDHEN and CDR2 is SYDVKM. The CDR3, as DNA: TGTGCCAGCAGGACAGGGGACCTATCAAATCGAAACACCATATATTTT. As protein: CASRTGDLSNRNTIYF. Complete variable domain (other parts from reference TRBV28 and TRBJ1-3): DVKVTQSSRYLVKRTGEKVFLECVQDMDHENMFWYRQDPGLGLRLIYFSYDVKMKEKGDIPEGYSVSREKKERFSLILESASTNQTSMYLCASRTGDLSNRNTIYFGEGSWLTVV.

The rearrangement links TRBV25-1 to TRBJ1-6; D is possibly TRBD1 (5 bases). Deletions cut 3 bases from V and 5 bases from J, with 14 bases between. CDR1 is MGHDK, CDR2 SYGVNS, per germline. The CDR3 has 16 residues. Here the CDR3 DNA reads TGTGCCAGCAGTGATCCCGGGCAGGGAGATAATTCACCCCTCCACTTT. The encoded protein is CASSDPGQGDNSPLHF.

This clonotype occurred many times. The chain is built from TRBV11-2 and TRBJ1-1; D is possibly TRBD1 (6 bases). V dropped 6 bases and J dropped 1 base, with 12 bases sitting between them. CDR1 is SGHAT and CDR2 is FQNNGV in the germline V gene. The CDR3 extends over 14 amino acids. The CDR3 is CASRPDSPNTEAFF. The CDR3 DNA follows: TGTGCCAGCAGGCCGGACAGCCCGAACACTGAAGCTTTCTTT. The full variable domain, its missing parts supplied by reference TRBV11-2 and TRBJ1-1, is EAGVAQSPRYKIIEKRQSVAFWCNPISGHATLYWYQQILGQGPKLLIQFQNNGVVDDSQLPKDRFSAERLKGVDSTLKIQPAKLEDSAVYLCASRPDSPNTEAFFGQGTRLTVV.

This clonotype was seen a handful of times. The chain combines TRBV12-3 or TRBV12-4 with TRBJ2-7, with 9 bases that match TRBD1. The length of the CDR3 is 16 residues. V trimming: 1 base; J trimming: 3 bases; junction bases outside the gene matches: 7. CDR3 residues: CASSLGLGQGNYEQYF. The CDR3 nucleotides read TGTGCCAGCAGTTTAGGGTTGGGACAGGGAAACTACGAGCAGTACTTC.

This clonotype has a count of ten or more. The chain recombines TRBV11-2 with TRBJ2-2, with TRBD1 matching over 12 bases. The CDR3 contains 16 residues. Germline values: CDR1 SGHAT, CDR2 FQNNGV. V was pared by 5 bases and J by 5 bases, with 6 bases of the junction left unmatched. The CDR3 nucleotides read TGTGCCAGCAGCCCGGGGACAGGGGGCTCGACCGGGGAGCTGTTTTTT. It yields the protein CASSPGTGGSTGELFF. The full variable domain, with the rest looked up from reference TRBV11-2 and TRBJ2-2, is EAGVAQSPRYKIIEKRQSVAFWCNPISGHATLYWYQQILGQGPKLLIQFQNNGVVDDSQLPKDRFSAERLKGVDSTLKIQPAKLEDSAVYLCASSPGTGGSTGELFFGEGSRLTVL.

The chain uses TRBV3-1 and TRBJ2-7, with 8 nucleotides matching TRBD1. CDR3 length equals 15 residues. Germline values: CDR1 LGHDT, CDR2 YNNKEL (reference sequence). With 5 bases clipped from V and 2 bases from J, the junction kept 8 bases outside the gene matches. The CDR3 DNA reads TGTGCCAGCAGCTTAGGACAGGGAGTTCCCTACGAGCAGTACTTC. Its translation: CASSLGQGVPYEQYF.

The rearrangement uses TRBV6-5 and TRBJ2-3, with TRBD1 identical over 9 bases. CDR1 and CDR2 from the germline V gene are MNHEY and SVGAGI. V dropped 4 bases and J dropped 9; count of bases not matched to a gene: 8. CDR3 length equals 14 residues. The CDR3 DNA is TGTGCCAGCAGTTCGGACAGGGGATCCGAAACGCAGTATTTT. Protein sequence: CASSSDRGSETQYF.

This clonotype was seen more than once but under ten times. The J gene is TRBJ2-2, the V gene TRBV20-1; 8 bases align to TRBD1. The CDR3 has 15 amino acids. V shed 5 bases, J shed 2 bases, and the junction held 7 bases outside the gene matches. Germline CDR1 is DFQATT and CDR2 is SNEGSKA (reference sequence). CDR3 protein: CSARGPGGNTGELFF. DNA of the CDR3: TGCAGTGCTCGTGGGCCAGGGGGCAACACCGGGGAGCTGTTTTTT.

The rearrangement joins TRBV28 to TRBJ2-7; D tentatively reads TRBD1 or TRBD2 (6 bases each). Trimming left V 7 bases short and J 9 bases short, with 22 bases between. The CDR3 sequence is 14 residues long. Germline V lookup: CDR1 MDHEN, CDR2 SYDVKM. The CDR3 reads CASKIDGGGDGQYF. The CDR3, as DNA: TGTGCCAGCAAAATAGACGGGGGCGGCGACGGGCAGTACTTC.

This clonotype was counted once. Sequence at one end of the junction differs from germline and may be a read error. The V and J genes are TRBV6-2 or TRBV6-3 and TRBJ2-7, with 7 bases identical to TRBD1. The CDR3 sequence is 14 residues long. The germline V gene encodes CDR1 MNHEY and CDR2 SVGEGT. CDR3 in amino acids: CANSDRDSDFEQYF. CDR3 bases: TGTGCCAACAGTGACCGGGACAGTGACTTCGAGCAGTACTTC.

The chain employs TRBV28 and TRBJ2-6; 7 positions match TRBD1. Unmatched junction bases numbered 3, after V lost 8 bases and J lost 2 bases. Germline-derived CDR1 and CDR2 are MDHEN and SYDVKM. This CDR3 contains 14 residues. In DNA form, the CDR3 reads TGTGCCAGCGGTACAGGGGCTGGGGCCAACGTCCTGACTTTC. Encoded protein: CASGTGAGANVLTF. Together with reference TRBV28 and TRBJ2-6, the CDR3 gives the full variable domain: DVKVTQSSRYLVKRTGEKVFLECVQDMDHENMFWYRQDPGLGLRLIYFSYDVKMKEKGDIPEGYSVSREKKERFSLILESASTNQTSMYLCASGTGAGANVLTFGAGSRLTVL.

This clonotype was observed at least ten times. This chain connects TRBV2 to TRBJ2-7; 7 bases agree with TRBD2. The trim removed 10 bases at V and 1 base at J, leaving 19 bases unmatched. The germline V gene encodes CDR1 SNHLY and CDR2 FYNNEI. The CDR3 spans 17 residues. The CDR3 is CANTPIGSGFTSYEQYF. The CDR3 DNA reads TGTGCCAACACTCCCATTGGTAGCGGGTTCACTTCCTACGAGCAGTACTTC.

Comment on this clonotype: A single base separates this from a much larger clone, so it may be a read error. V usage is TRBV5-1 and J usage is TRBJ2-1, with D possibly TRBD2 on 5 matching bases. This CDR3 spans 15 amino acids. Germline V CDR1 and CDR2: SGHRS, YFSETQ. CDR3 protein: CASSLTRLGNNGQFF. The DNA of the CDR3 is TGCGCCAGCAGCTTGACTAGATTGGGCAACAATGGGCAGTTCTTC.